This T cell receptor beta chain was sequenced during a study of blood T cell repertoires in COVID-19. Study at large: COVID-19 samples, acute and convalescent, were from the United States, Italy and Spain. T cells, B-cell-depleted T cells, or PBMCs supplied cDNA or gDNA.

Original handling: The assay estimated nucleated cells by amplifying reference gene primers. Repertoires were generated with immunoSEQ multiplex PCR, while TCRdb's copy carries only in-frame clones and drops some. For V, J and clone size, that table is used; D and trimming come from the DNA. The sample consists of some 50,000 clones, about four fifths of them appearing once. Germline V CDR1 and CDR2: LNHNV, YYDKDF (reference sequence). This CDR3 contains 14 residues. Trimming removed 1 base at V and 2 bases at J, with 8 bases between. Sequenced: peripheral blood. The chain employs TRBV15 and TRBJ2-5; tentatively, D is TRBD2 (6 bases). The clonotype originates from a man aged 45-60 years with acute or convalescent COVID-19. The CDR3 loop is CATSRVRGQETQYF. CDR3 nucleotide sequence: TGTGCCACCAGCAGAGTCCGGGGGCAAGAGACCCAGTACTTC. The entire variable domain, with the rest obtained from reference TRBV15 and TRBJ2-5, is as follows: DAMVIQNPRYQVTQFGKPVTLSCSQTLNHNVMYWYQQKSSQAPKLLFHYYDKDFNNEADTPDNFQSRRPNTSFCFLDIRSPGLGDTAMYLCATSRVRGQETQYFGPGTRLLVL.